These 21 T cell receptor beta chains share one sample of origin, sequenced in a study of cytomegalovirus exposure and HLA in healthy donors. PCR primers comprised 60 Vbeta and 13 Jbeta primers. The table came from immunoSEQ multiplex PCR; TCRdb's copy has only in-frame clones and leaves some out. The data hold tens of thousands of clones, with 75% to 85% observed a single time. Sequencing input: PBMCs. Receptors were obtained from a man aged 50 or older in good health and CMV-seropositive.

The rearrangement links TRBV5-4 to TRBJ2-5; the match to TRBD2 covers 8 bases. Looked up from germline, CDR1 is SGHNT and CDR2 is YYREEE (reference sequence). The CDR3 is 15 amino acids. Losses at the gene ends were 1 base for V and 0 bases for J; bases not matched to a gene: 2. The CDR3, as DNA: TGTGCCAGCAGCTTGAAGCGGGGGAACCAAGAGACCCAGTACTTC. Translated: CASSLKRGNQETQYF.

V usage is TRBV30 and J usage is TRBJ1-6, with 11 positions matching TRBD1. V shed 2 bases and J 6 bases; nucleotides not matched to a gene: 3. This CDR3 is 15 amino acids long. The V gene's germline CDR1 is GTSNPN and CDR2 SVGIG (reference sequence). CDR3 DNA sequence: TGTGCCTGGAGTCGGGACAGGGGGATTAATTCACCCCTCCACTTT. Translated, it gives CAWSRDRGINSPLHF.

This clone showed up just a few times. The chain carries TRBV5-6 and TRBJ2-5; a weak D match, TRBD2 (7 bases). The CDR3 extends over 15 amino acids. CDR1 and CDR2 from the germline V gene are SGHDT and YYEEEE. The V gene lost 1 base and the J gene lost 4 bases, with 14 bases spanning the gap. CDR3 DNA sequence: TGTGCCAGCAGCTTGCGAGGGGGGGGGTTAGAGACCCAGTACTTC. Its protein is CASSLRGGGLETQYF.

The chain links TRBV13 to TRBJ2-7, with 15 bases fitting TRBD2. Per the germline V gene, CDR1 is PRHDT and CDR2 is FYEKMQ (reference sequence). With 5 bases clipped from V and 3 bases from J, the junction kept 5 bases outside the gene matches. The CDR3 is 16 residues long. The CDR3 reads CASSPGLAGGLYEQYF. In DNA form, the CDR3 reads TGTGCCAGCAGCCCGGGACTAGCGGGGGGCCTCTACGAGCAGTACTTC.

A few counts support this clone. Here the CDR3 reads CASSLGLRTLDTDTQYF. Here the CDR3 DNA reads TGTGCCAGCAGCTTAGGGCTCCGGACACTCGACACAGATACGCAGTATTTT. J is TRBJ2-3 and V is TRBV11-3, with D possibly TRBD1 on 5 matching bases. This CDR3 contains 17 residues. Trimming left V 1 base short and J 2 bases short, with 16 bases between. From germline, CDR1 is SGHNT and CDR2 YENEEA.

The chain is built from TRBV19 and TRBJ2-5, with no clear D. In germline, CDR1 is LNHDA, CDR2 SQIVND (reference sequence). CDR3 size: 13 residues. V dropped 2 bases and J dropped 2 bases, with 6 bases sitting between them. This CDR3 reads CASSITEQETQYF. The CDR3 DNA is TGTGCCAGTAGTATAACGGAGCAAGAGACCCAGTACTTC.

This clone has a single count. The rearrangement joins TRBV9 to TRBJ1-6, with TRBD1 identical over 7 bases. CDR1 and CDR2 from the germline V gene are SGDLS and YYNGEE. The CDR3 has 16 amino acids. V shed 4 bases and J 9 bases; nucleotides not matched to a gene: 13. The CDR3 DNA reads as TGTGCCAGCAGCCCCGGACAGGCCGCCACGCGTTCACCCCTCCACTTT. Its protein product is CASSPGQAATRSPLHF.

The chain has TRBV6-6 and TRBJ1-2, with 10 nucleotides matching TRBD1. CDR1 and CDR2 (germline): MNHNY, SVGAGI (reference sequence). The J segment lost 7 bases and the V segment lost 5 bases, leaving 1 base of the junction unmatched. This CDR3 contains 12 residues. CDR3 loop: CASSRDRGGYTF. The CDR3, as DNA: TGTGCCAGCAGTAGGGACAGGGGTGGCTACACCTTC.

The chain employs TRBV7-2 and TRBJ2-5, with a weak D call TRBD1 (5 bases). The CDR3 sequence is 18 residues long. Trimming cost V 1 base and J 4 bases, with 22 bases left between them. CDR1 and CDR2 from the germline V gene are SGHTA and FQGNSA. CDR3 amino acids: CASSLVLAKGAVGETQYF. CDR3 in DNA: TGTGCCAGCAGCTTAGTCCTGGCTAAAGGGGCCGTGGGAGAGACCCAGTACTTC.

The chain couples TRBV5-4 to TRBJ1-1; TRBD1 aligns across 8 bases. This CDR3 comprises 14 residues. In germline, CDR1 is SGHNT, CDR2 YYREEE (reference sequence). V dropped 3 bases and J dropped 10; count of bases not matched to a gene: 11. The CDR3: CASSSGTGLLRAFF. The CDR3 nucleotides read TGTGCCAGCAGCTCTGGGACAGGACTACTTCGAGCTTTCTTT.

This sequence joins TRBV7-8 and TRBJ1-2; maybe TRBD1 (6 bases). Germline V gene sequence: CDR1 SGHVS, CDR2 FQNEAQ. This CDR3 spans 12 amino acids. Trimming left V 5 bases short and J 5 bases short, with 9 bases between. The CDR3 region has the DNA TGTGCCAGCAGCCACAGGGAATATGGCTACACCTTC. Translation gives CASSHREYGYTF.

The V and J genes are TRBV5-8 and TRBJ2-5; 7 bases match TRBD1. Trimming took 5 bases from V and 5 from J; bases not matched to a gene: 6. This CDR3 contains 13 residues. Germline values: CDR1 SGHTS, CDR2 YDEGEE. The CDR3 protein is CASRFTGAETQYF. The CDR3 DNA is TGTGCCAGCAGGTTTACAGGGGCGGAGACCCAGTACTTC.

As for this clone: It may be a read error: a sequence one base away is much more abundant. The chain recombines TRBV4-3 with TRBJ2-7; D is undetermined. Germline V CDR1 and CDR2: LGHNA, YSLEER. This CDR3 comprises 16 residues. The CDR3 region is CASSKEAGKGYYEQYF. CDR3 bases: TGCGCAAGCAGCAAAGAAGCAGGAAAAGGCTACTACGAGCAGTACTTC.

The gene calls are TRBV11-3 and TRBJ1-6; 8 bases fit TRBD1. Germline trimming cut 4 bases from V and 10 bases from J; bases unmatched to any gene: 12. This CDR3 is built from 16 residues. Germline loops: CDR1 SGHNT, CDR2 YENEEA. The chain's CDR3 is CASSSLGDRRESPLHF. CDR3 DNA: TGTGCCAGCAGCTCCCTAGGGGACAGGAGGGAATCACCCCTCCACTTT. Drawing the rest from reference TRBV11-3 and TRBJ1-6, the complete variable domain is EAGVVQSPRYKIIEKKQPVAFWCNPISGHNTLYWYLQNLGQGPELLIRYENEEAVDDSQLPKDRFSAERLKGVDSTLKIQPAELGDSAVYLCASSSLGDRRESPLHFGNGTRLTVT.

This clone has a single count. The junction and the germline gene differ at one end; a read error may be behind it. The V and J genes are TRBV7-2 and TRBJ2-7; 8 nucleotides match TRBD1. This CDR3 is 15 amino acids long. The germline CDR1 and CDR2 sequences are SGHTA and FQGNSA. DNA for the CDR3: TGTGTCAGCAGCTTGGGACCAGGGGGCCCTTACGAGCAGTACTTC. Translating it yields CVSSLGPGGPYEQYF.

J is TRBJ2-2 and V is TRBV6-1, with 8 bases matching TRBD2. After removal of 8 bases from V and 7 bases from J, the junction contained 9 bases not matched to a gene. Germline CDR1 MNHNS, CDR2 SASEGT. This CDR3 comprises 14 residues. The CDR3 DNA reads as TGTGCCAGCTCCCGGGGGGGATCGGGCGGGGAGCTGTTTTTT. Translating it yields CASSRGGSGGELFF.

This clone was detected only a few times. This chain uses TRBV27 with TRBJ1-4; D gene uncertain. V lost 10 bases and J 6 bases, leaving 24 bases between the germline ends. Germline V lookup: CDR1 MNHEY, CDR2 SMNVEV (reference sequence). The CDR3 contains 16 residues. The CDR3 nucleotides are TGTGCCACCAAGCCAGCTCTCGACAATCGCTATGAAAAACTGTTTTTT. The encoded protein is CATKPALDNRYEKLFF.

The CDR3 spells CASSLAGRATEAFF. The CDR3 nucleotides are TGTGCCAGCAGCTTAGCGGGCAGGGCCACTGAAGCTTTCTTT. The J gene is TRBJ1-1, the V gene TRBV7-2, with D tentatively TRBD1 (5 bases). With 0 bases removed from V and 4 bases from J, the gap between germline ends came to 9 bases. This CDR3 has 14 amino acids. The germline CDR1 and CDR2 sequences are SGHTA and FQGNSA. Looking up the rest from reference TRBV7-2 and TRBJ1-1 gives the full variable domain: GAGVSQSPSNKVTEKGKDVELRCDPISGHTALYWYRQSLGQGLEFLIYFQGNSAPDKSGLPSDRFSAERTGGSVSTLTIQRTQQEDSAVYLCASSLAGRATEAFFGQGTRLTVV.

This sequence joins TRBV2 and TRBJ2-7; 7 bases line up with TRBD2. The ends lost 6 bases at V and 2 bases at J; junction bases unmatched: 7. Per the germline V gene, CDR1 is SNHLY and CDR2 is FYNNEI. CDR3 length: 14 amino acids. The chain's CDR3 is CASSDPSGTYEQYF. CDR3 coding DNA: TGTGCCAGCAGCGACCCGAGCGGGACCTACGAGCAGTACTTC. Full variable domain (remainder filled in from reference TRBV2 and TRBJ2-7): EPEVTQTPSHQVTQMGQEVILRCVPISNHLYFYWYRQILGQKVEFLVSFYNNEISEKSEIFDDQFSVERPDGSNFTLKIRSTKLEDSAMYFCASSDPSGTYEQYFGPGTRLTVT.

The sample holds a few counts of this clone. The chain employs TRBV19 and TRBJ2-5; D possibly corresponds to TRBD2 (6 bases). This CDR3 contains 12 residues. CDR1 and CDR2 (germline): LNHDA, SQIVND (reference sequence). V was clipped by 7 bases and J by 11 bases, with 17 bases between them. CDR3 bases: TGTGCCAGTACTGATAGCGGCCGAGGTCAGTACTTC. This sequence encodes CASTDSGRGQYF.

The V call is TRBV4-1, the J call TRBJ1-4; 7 bases match TRBD1. Germline CDR1 is MGHRA and CDR2 is YSYEKL. Trimming removed 0 bases from V and 8 bases from J; junction bases left unmatched: 6. CDR3 size: 15 residues. The CDR3: CASSQERSRGEKLFF. The DNA of the CDR3 is TGCGCCAGCAGCCAAGAAAGGTCCAGGGGGGAAAAACTGTTTTTT.